The 20 T cell receptor beta chains below all came from one sample that was sequenced in a study of blood T cell repertoires in COVID-19. Clones were read by immunoSEQ multiplex PCR, and TCRdb kept only the in-frame ones, dropping some. Of roughly 220,000 clones detected, around 84% appear once; the ten largest clones hold about 5.1%. Material for sequencing was peripheral blood. The receptors originated from an older woman who had recovered from COVID-19.

The chain carries TRBV7-9 and TRBJ2-5; TRBD2 matches at 11 bases. The CDR3 consists of 18 residues. Germline CDR1 is SEHNR and CDR2 is FQNEAQ (reference sequence). Trimming at V came to 5 bases and at J to 2 bases, leaving 13 bases not matched to a gene. CDR3 region: CASSPVPGLAASQETQYF. CDR3 sequence (DNA): TGTGCCAGCAGCCCTGTTCCGGGACTAGCGGCCTCTCAAGAGACCCAGTACTTC.

The chain uses TRBV3-1 (or the pseudogene TRBV3-2) and TRBJ1-5, with 9 bases that match TRBD1. Trimming took 2 bases from V and 4 from J; bases not matched to a gene: 6. The CDR3 loop spans 16 amino acids. Germline V gene data show CDR1 as LGHDT and CDR2 as YNNKEL (reference sequence). CDR3 in DNA: TGTGCCAGCAGCCAATACCCCGGGACAGGGAATCAGCCCCAGCATTTT. As protein: CASSQYPGTGNQPQHF.

CDR3 bases: TGTGCCAGCAGCCAAGTGACTAACCTTGGGAATGAGCAGTTCTTC. This translates into CASSQVTNLGNEQFF. This chain connects TRBV3-1 (or the pseudogene TRBV3-2) to TRBJ2-1; maybe TRBD2 (5 bases). The germline V gene encodes CDR1 LGHDT and CDR2 YNNKEL (reference sequence). The CDR3 contains 15 residues. The germline V and J ends were trimmed by 1 base and 7 bases, with 14 bases remaining between them.

The chain joins TRBV7-9 to TRBJ1-2; tentative D call: TRBD1 (5 bases). This CDR3 region has 14 residues. V lost 3 bases and J lost 6, with 14 bases in between. The V gene's germline CDR1 is SEHNR and CDR2 FQNEAQ (reference sequence). CDR3 nucleotide sequence: TGTGCCAGCAGCTTCCCGGGGGAAGGGAATGGCTACACCTTC. It codes for CASSFPGEGNGYTF.

The chain links TRBV18 to TRBJ1-1, with 8 nucleotides matching TRBD1. CDR1 and CDR2 from the germline V gene are KGHSH and LQKENI. This CDR3 has 15 amino acids. Germline trimming cut 6 bases from V and 3 bases from J; bases unmatched to any gene: 9. CDR3 bases: TGTGCCAGCTCGCTTGGCAGGGGGCGGGACACTGAAGCTTTCTTT. Its translation: CASSLGRGRDTEAFF.

V is TRBV18 and J is TRBJ2-5; D perhaps matches TRBD1 (6 bases). The CDR3 has 15 residues. Germline CDR1 is KGHSH and CDR2 is LQKENI. V shed 6 bases and J shed 5 bases, with 19 bases lying between them. The CDR3 DNA reads as TGTGCCAGCTCCGTCCGTCCAGGGGTCGGGGAGACCCAGTACTTC. This sequence encodes CASSVRPGVGETQYF.

The chain has TRBV6-1 and TRBJ2-5; 7 bases map to TRBD2. V lost 3 bases and J lost 7; bases outside the gene matches: 8. The CDR3 consists of 14 residues. The germline gives CDR1 MNHNS, CDR2 SASEGT. DNA of the CDR3: TGTGCCAGCAGTGAGGGGGGGAGTAGGTGGACCCAGTACTTC. Its protein product is CASSEGGSRWTQYF.

The chain links TRBV9 to TRBJ2-3; 8 nucleotides line up with TRBD2. This CDR3 comprises 16 residues. J lost 2 bases, V lost 0 bases, and 5 bases had no gene match. Germline lookup yields CDR1 SGDLS and CDR2 YYNGEE. The CDR3 is CASSVDLSGTTDTQYF. The CDR3 DNA follows: TGTGCCAGCAGCGTAGATCTTAGCGGGACCACAGATACGCAGTATTTT.

V usage is TRBV7-8 and J usage is TRBJ2-4; D is unclear. The germline V gene has CDR1 SGHVS and CDR2 FQNEAQ. The length of the CDR3 is 15 residues. Trimming pared 4 bases from V and 0 bases from J, leaving 10 bases between. CDR3 coding DNA: TGTGCCAGCAGCTCCAATACTGGAGCCAAAAACATTCAGTACTTC. Amino acids: CASSSNTGAKNIQYF.

This sequence joins TRBV27 and TRBJ2-7; TRBD1 aligns across 7 bases. V was pared by 7 bases and J by 6 bases, with 12 bases of the junction left unmatched. In germline, CDR1 is MNHEY, CDR2 SMNVEV (reference sequence). This CDR3 is 14 amino acids long. The CDR3 here is CASKPRQGTIEQYF. CDR3 nucleotide sequence: TGTGCCAGCAAACCGAGACAGGGAACGATCGAGCAGTACTTC.

The V and J genes are TRBV5-1 and TRBJ2-7, with a possible D match to TRBD2 (7 bases). This CDR3 is built from 13 residues. Deletions cut 6 bases from V and 6 bases from J, with 16 bases between. CDR1 and CDR2 from the germline V gene are SGHRS and YFSETQ. The CDR3 loop is CASTWGGPGEQYF. The CDR3 DNA reads TGCGCCAGCACCTGGGGGGGGCCGGGCGAGCAGTACTTC.

The V and J genes are TRBV10-3 and TRBJ2-3; 15 bases align to TRBD2. With V trimmed by 4 bases and J by 3 bases, 2 bases remained unmatched. The CDR3 runs to 16 residues. Germline values: CDR1 ENHRY, CDR2 SYGVKD. CDR3 region: CAISGGLAGGTDTQYF. The CDR3 DNA reads TGTGCCATCAGTGGGGGACTAGCGGGGGGAACAGATACGCAGTATTTT.

This rearrangement joins TRBV7-2 to TRBJ2-1; unclear D gene. The CDR3 has 15 residues. V lost 6 bases and J 0 bases, leaving 12 bases between the germline ends. CDR1 is SGHTA and CDR2 is FQGNSA in the germline V gene. CDR3 DNA: TGTGCCAGCAGTCCTAGTCCGGACTCCTACAATGAGCAGTTCTTC. This translates into CASSPSPDSYNEQFF.

J is TRBJ2-7 and V is TRBV6-5; D perhaps matches TRBD1 (5 bases). V was shortened by 0 bases and J by 1 base, with 7 bases between the two germline ends. CDR1 and CDR2 (germline): MNHEY, SVGAGI. The CDR3 length is 14 residues. For the CDR3, the DNA is TGTGCCAGCAGTTACTCCGACAGATCCTACGAGCAGTACTTC. As protein: CASSYSDRSYEQYF.

This chain uses TRBV7-6 with TRBJ1-2; TRBD1 agrees at 7 bases. Per germline, CDR1 SGHVS and CDR2 FNYEAQ. The CDR3 spans 13 residues. With 5 bases clipped from V and 10 bases from J, the junction kept 10 bases outside the gene matches. CDR3 in amino acids: CASSPRQGESYTF. In nucleotides, the CDR3 is TGTGCCAGCAGCCCTAGACAGGGTGAATCCTACACCTTC. Full variable domain (outside the CDR3, taken from reference TRBV7-6 and TRBJ1-2): GAGVSQSPRYKVTKRGQDVALRCDPISGHVSLYWYRQALGQGPEFLTYFNYEAQQDKSGLPNDRFSAERPEGSISTLTIQRTEQRDSAMYRCASSPRQGESYTFGSGTRLTVV.

V usage is TRBV9 and J usage is TRBJ1-1; D not certain. Germline-derived CDR1 and CDR2 are SGDLS and YYNGEE. The CDR3 length is 12 residues. V dropped 0 bases and J dropped 7 bases, with 7 bases sitting between them. The CDR3 loop is CASSVGGDEAFF. Here the CDR3 DNA reads TGTGCCAGCAGCGTAGGGGGAGATGAAGCTTTCTTT.

Of note for this clone: Different DNA sequences within this sample yield the same CDR3. The chain recombines TRBV9 with TRBJ2-5, with TRBD1 identical over 7 bases. Per germline, CDR1 SGDLS and CDR2 YYNGEE. The CDR3 totals 14 residues. V gave up 0 bases and J gave up 2 bases; unmatched junction bases: 1. CDR3 nucleotide sequence: TGTGCCAGCAGCGTAGGACAGGGACAAGAGACCCAGTACTTC. Translated, it gives CASSVGQGQETQYF.

V and J are TRBV5-1 and TRBJ2-7, with 9 nucleotides matching TRBD2. Germline V gene sequence: CDR1 SGHRS, CDR2 YFSETQ. This CDR3 is 17 amino acids long. Trimming took 2 bases from V and 6 from J; bases not matched to a gene: 15. CDR3 sequence reads: CASSLWEAGGRFGEQYF. Written as DNA, the CDR3 is TGCGCCAGCAGCTTATGGGAAGCGGGGGGCCGTTTCGGCGAGCAGTACTTC.

V is TRBV4-1 and J is TRBJ1-3; D remains ambiguous. CDR1 and CDR2 (germline): MGHRA, YSYEKL. V lost 3 bases, J lost 5 bases, and 8 bases lay in between. The CDR3 has 13 amino acids. The CDR3 loop reads CASSHQFRNTIYF. CDR3 DNA sequence: TGCGCCAGCAGCCACCAGTTTAGAAACACCATATATTTT.

The chain links TRBV11-2 to TRBJ1-2; TRBD1 matches 8 bases. The CDR3 covers 13 residues. V shed 5 bases, J shed 10 bases, and the junction held 9 bases outside the gene matches. The germline CDR1 and CDR2 sequences are SGHAT and FQNNGV. This CDR3 is CASSVGQGGVYTF. CDR3 coding DNA: TGTGCCAGCAGCGTAGGACAGGGTGGCGTCTACACCTTC. The full variable domain, with the rest looked up from reference TRBV11-2 and TRBJ1-2, is EAGVAQSPRYKIIEKRQSVAFWCNPISGHATLYWYQQILGQGPKLLIQFQNNGVVDDSQLPKDRFSAERLKGVDSTLKIQPAKLEDSAVYLCASSVGQGGVYTFGSGTRLTVV.